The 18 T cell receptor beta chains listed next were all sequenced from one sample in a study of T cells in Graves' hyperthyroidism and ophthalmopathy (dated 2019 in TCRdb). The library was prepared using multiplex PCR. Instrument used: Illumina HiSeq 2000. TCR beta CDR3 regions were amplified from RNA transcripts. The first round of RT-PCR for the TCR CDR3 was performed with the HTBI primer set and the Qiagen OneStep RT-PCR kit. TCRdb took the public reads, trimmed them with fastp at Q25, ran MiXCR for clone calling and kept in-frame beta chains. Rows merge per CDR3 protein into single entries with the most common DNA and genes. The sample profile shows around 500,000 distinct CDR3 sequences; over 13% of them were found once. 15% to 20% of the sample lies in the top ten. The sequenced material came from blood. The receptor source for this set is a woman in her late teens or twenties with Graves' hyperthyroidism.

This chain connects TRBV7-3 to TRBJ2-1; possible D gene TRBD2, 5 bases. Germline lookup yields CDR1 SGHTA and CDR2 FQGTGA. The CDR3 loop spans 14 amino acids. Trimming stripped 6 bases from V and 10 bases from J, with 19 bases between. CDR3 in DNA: TGTGCCAGCAGTGGTGGCGGGCCCCAGCGGGAGCAGTTCTTC. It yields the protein CASSGGGPQREQFF. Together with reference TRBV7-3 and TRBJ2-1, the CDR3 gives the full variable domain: GAGVSQTPSNKVTEKGKYVELRCDPISGHTALYWYRQSLGQGPEFLIYFQGTGAADDSGLPNDRFFAVRPEGSVSTLKIQRTERGDSAVYLCASSGGGPQREQFFGPGTRLTVL.

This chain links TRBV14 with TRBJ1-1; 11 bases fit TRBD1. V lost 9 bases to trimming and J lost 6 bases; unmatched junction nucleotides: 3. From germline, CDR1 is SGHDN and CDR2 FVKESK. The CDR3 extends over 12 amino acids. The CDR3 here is CASGTGGPEAFF. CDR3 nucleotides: TGTGCCAGTGGGACAGGGGGTCCTGAAGCTTTCTTT.

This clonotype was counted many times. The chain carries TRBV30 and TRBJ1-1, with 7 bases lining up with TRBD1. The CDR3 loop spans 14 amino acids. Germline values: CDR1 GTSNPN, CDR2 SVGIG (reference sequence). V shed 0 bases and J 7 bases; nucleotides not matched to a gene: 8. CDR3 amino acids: CAWSVPGGFGEAFF. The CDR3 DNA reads TGTGCCTGGAGTGTACCAGGGGGGTTTGGTGAAGCTTTCTTT.

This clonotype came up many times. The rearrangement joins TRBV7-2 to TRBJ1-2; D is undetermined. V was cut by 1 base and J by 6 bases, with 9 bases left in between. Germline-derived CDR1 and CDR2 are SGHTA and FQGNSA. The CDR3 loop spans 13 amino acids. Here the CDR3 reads CASSLVSGDGYTF. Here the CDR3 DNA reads TGTGCCAGCAGCTTAGTTTCCGGGGATGGCTACACCTTC.

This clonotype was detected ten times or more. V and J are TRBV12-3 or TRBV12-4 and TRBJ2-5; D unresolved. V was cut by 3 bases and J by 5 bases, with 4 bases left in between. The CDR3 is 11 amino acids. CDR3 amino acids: CASSFSETQYF. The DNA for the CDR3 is TGTGCCAGCAGTTTTAGCGAGACCCAGTACTTC.

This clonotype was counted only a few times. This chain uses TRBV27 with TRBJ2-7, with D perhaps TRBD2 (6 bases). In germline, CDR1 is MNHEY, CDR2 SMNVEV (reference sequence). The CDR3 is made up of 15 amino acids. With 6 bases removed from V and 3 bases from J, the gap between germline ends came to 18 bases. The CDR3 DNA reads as TGTGCCAGCAGCAAAGAGCGGGCATGGGGCTACGAGCAGTACTTC. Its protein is CASSKERAWGYEQYF.

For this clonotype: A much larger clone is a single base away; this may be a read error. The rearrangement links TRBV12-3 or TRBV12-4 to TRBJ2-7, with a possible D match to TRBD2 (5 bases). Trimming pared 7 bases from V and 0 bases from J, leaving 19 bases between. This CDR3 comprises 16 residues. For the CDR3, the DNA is TGTGCCAGCATCATGTCAGGCGGACGGGGCTCCTACGAGCAGTACTTC. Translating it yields CASIMSGGRGSYEQYF.

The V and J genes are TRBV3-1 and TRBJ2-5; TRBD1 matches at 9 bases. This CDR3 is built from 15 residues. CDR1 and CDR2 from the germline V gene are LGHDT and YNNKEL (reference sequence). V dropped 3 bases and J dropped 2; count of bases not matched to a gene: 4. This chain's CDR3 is CASSHSDRGQETQYF. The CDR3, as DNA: TGTGCCAGCAGCCATTCTGACAGGGGGCAAGAGACCCAGTACTTC.

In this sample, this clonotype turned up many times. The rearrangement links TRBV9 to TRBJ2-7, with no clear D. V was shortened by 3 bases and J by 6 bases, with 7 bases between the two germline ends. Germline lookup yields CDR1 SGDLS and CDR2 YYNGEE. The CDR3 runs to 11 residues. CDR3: CASSADGEQYF. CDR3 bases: TGTGCCAGCAGCGCCGACGGCGAGCAGTACTTC. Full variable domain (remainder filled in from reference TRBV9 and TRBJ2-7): DSGVTQTPKHLITATGQRVTLRCSPRSGDLSVYWYQQSLDQGLQFLIQYYNGEERAKGNILERFSAQQFPDLHSELNLSSLELGDSALYFCASSADGEQYFGPGTRLTVT.

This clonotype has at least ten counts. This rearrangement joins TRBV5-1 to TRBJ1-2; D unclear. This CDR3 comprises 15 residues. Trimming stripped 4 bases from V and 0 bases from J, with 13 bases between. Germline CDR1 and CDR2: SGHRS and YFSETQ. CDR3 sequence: CASSLNPGANYGYTF. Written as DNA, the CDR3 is TGCGCCAGCAGCCTGAACCCGGGAGCTAACTATGGCTACACCTTC.

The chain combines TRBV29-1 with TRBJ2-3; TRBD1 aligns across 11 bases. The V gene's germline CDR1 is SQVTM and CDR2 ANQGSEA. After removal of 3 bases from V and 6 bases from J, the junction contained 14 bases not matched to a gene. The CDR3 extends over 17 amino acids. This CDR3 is CSVEVAGGTGGQDTQYF. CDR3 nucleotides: TGCAGCGTTGAGGTGGCAGGAGGGACAGGGGGTCAGGATACGCAGTATTTT.

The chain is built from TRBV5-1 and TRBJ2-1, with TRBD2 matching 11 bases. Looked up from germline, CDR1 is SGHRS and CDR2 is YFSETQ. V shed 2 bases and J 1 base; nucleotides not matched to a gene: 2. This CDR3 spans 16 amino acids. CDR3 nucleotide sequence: TGCGCCAGCAGCTTTTTAGCGGGAGGGTCCTACAATGAGCAGTTCTTC. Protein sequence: CASSFLAGGSYNEQFF.

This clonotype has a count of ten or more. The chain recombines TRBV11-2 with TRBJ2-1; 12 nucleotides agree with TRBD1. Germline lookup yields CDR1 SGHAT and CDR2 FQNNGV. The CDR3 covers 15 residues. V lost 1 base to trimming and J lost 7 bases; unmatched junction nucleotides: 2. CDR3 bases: TGTGCCAGCAGCTTAGGGGACAGGGGGCGAAATGAGCAGTTCTTC. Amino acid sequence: CASSLGDRGRNEQFF.

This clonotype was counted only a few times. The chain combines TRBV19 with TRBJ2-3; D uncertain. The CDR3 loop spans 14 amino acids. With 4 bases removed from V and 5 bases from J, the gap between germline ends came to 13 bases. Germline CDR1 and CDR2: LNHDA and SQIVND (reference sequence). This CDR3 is CASSRNPEVDTQYF. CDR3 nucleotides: TGTGCCAGTAGTAGGAACCCAGAGGTAGATACGCAGTATTTT.

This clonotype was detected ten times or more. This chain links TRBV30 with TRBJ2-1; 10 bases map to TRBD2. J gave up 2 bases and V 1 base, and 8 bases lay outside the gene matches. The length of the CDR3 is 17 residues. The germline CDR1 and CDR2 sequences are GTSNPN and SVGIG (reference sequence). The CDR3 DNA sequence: TGTGCCTGGAGTGATGTTCGAAGCGGGAGGGCCTACAATGAGCAGTTCTTC. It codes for CAWSDVRSGRAYNEQFF. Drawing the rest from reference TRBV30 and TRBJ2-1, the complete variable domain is SQTIHQWPATLVQPVGSPLSLECTVEGTSNPNLYWYRQAAGRGLQLLFYSVGIGQISSEVPQNLSASRPQDRQFILSSKKLLLSDSGFYLCAWSDVRSGRAYNEQFFGPGTRLTVL.

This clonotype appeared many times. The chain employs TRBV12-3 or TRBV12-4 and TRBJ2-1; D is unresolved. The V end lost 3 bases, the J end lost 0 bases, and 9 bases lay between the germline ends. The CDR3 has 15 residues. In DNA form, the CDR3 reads TGTGCCAGCAGTTTTGAGCAAGGCTCCTACAATGAGCAGTTCTTC. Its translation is CASSFEQGSYNEQFF.

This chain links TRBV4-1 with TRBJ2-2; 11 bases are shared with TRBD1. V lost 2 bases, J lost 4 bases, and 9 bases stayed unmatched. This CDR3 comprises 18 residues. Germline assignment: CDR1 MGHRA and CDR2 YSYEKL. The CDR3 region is CASSQTPRTGGATGELFF. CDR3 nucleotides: TGCGCCAGCAGCCAAACCCCAAGGACAGGGGGCGCCACCGGGGAGCTGTTTTTT.

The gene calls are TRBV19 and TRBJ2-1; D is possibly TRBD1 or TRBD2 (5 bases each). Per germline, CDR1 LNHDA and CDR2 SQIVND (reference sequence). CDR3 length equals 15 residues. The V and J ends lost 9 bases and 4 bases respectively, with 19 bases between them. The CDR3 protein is CASNAGALGYNEQFF. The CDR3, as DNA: TGTGCCAGCAACGCCGGGGCACTGGGTTACAATGAGCAGTTCTTC.